This entry features one TCR beta chain sequence. Its specificity is not known. V lost 0 bases and J lost 0, with 12 bases in between. The germline V gene has CDR1 KGHSH and CDR2 LQKENI. This CDR3 comprises 17 residues. TCRdb analysed the RT-PCR reads with MiXCR anew, one entry per CDR3 protein. Of under 800,000 distinct CDR3 sequences listed, around 14% were seen once; the top ten hold less than 9%. This sample was taken from a study of response to subunit inactivated influenza vaccine. General observations from the study: Few new T cells, the authors suggested, are recruited by each seasonal influenza vaccination.

The chain employs TRBV18 and TRBJ2-4; D gene unclear. The TCR originated in a man aged 45-65 years who received an inactivated influenza vaccine. The specimen comprised PBMCs from blood, sampled about 14 days before vaccination. The CDR3 DNA reads TGTGCCAGCTCACCACCGTTACAGACCCTAGCCAAAAACATTCAGTACTTC. This gives the protein CASSPPLQTLAKNIQYF.